A single sample gave rise to the 29 T cell receptor beta chains below, sequenced in a study of OX40 agonist ivuxolimab in advanced cancers. Assay: immunoSEQ multiplex PCR; the TCRdb copy retains only in-frame clones and omits some. Among 50,000 or so clones listed, 79% were seen once. The source was CD4+ or CD8+ T cells sorted from blood, collected in a trial of the OX40 agonist ivuxolimab. The receptors stem from an adult with an advanced solid tumor such as melanoma, head and neck, liver or kidney cancer.

The chain carries TRBV5-1 and TRBJ1-2; a weak D match, TRBD1 (5 bases). Germline V gene lookup returns CDR1 SGHRS and CDR2 YFSETQ. CDR3 length: 14 amino acids. Trimming took off 7 bases at V and 6 bases at J, with 19 bases between the two ends. The CDR3 is CASGLGVGADGYTF. In nucleotides, the CDR3 is TGCGCCAGCGGGTTGGGAGTAGGGGCAGATGGCTACACCTTC.

The chain carries TRBV30 and TRBJ2-3; D gene unclear. This CDR3 has 12 amino acids. Germline values: CDR1 GTSNPN, CDR2 SVGIG (reference sequence). V shed 3 bases and J shed 0 bases, with 4 bases lying between them. The CDR3 sequence is CAWRQSTDTQYF. The CDR3 DNA sequence: TGTGCCTGGAGACAGAGCACAGATACGCAGTATTTT. Full variable domain (rest looked up from reference TRBV30 and TRBJ2-3): SQTIHQWPATLVQPVGSPLSLECTVEGTSNPNLYWYRQAAGRGLQLLFYSVGIGQISSEVPQNLSASRPQDRQFILSSKKLLLSDSGFYLCAWRQSTDTQYFGPGTRLTVL.

V is TRBV30 and J is TRBJ1-2; no clear D. Germline lookup yields CDR1 GTSNPN and CDR2 SVGIG (reference sequence). CDR3 length: 11 residues. V was cut by 4 bases and J by 5 bases, with 8 bases left in between. The CDR3, as DNA: TGTGCCTGGACCACTTCATATGGCTACACCTTC. Residues: CAWTTSYGYTF. The full variable domain, with the rest looked up from reference TRBV30 and TRBJ1-2, is SQTIHQWPATLVQPVGSPLSLECTVEGTSNPNLYWYRQAAGRGLQLLFYSVGIGQISSEVPQNLSASRPQDRQFILSSKKLLLSDSGFYLCAWTTSYGYTFGSGTRLTVV.

V and J are TRBV20-1 and TRBJ1-1, with D unresolved. The CDR3 has 11 residues. CDR1 and CDR2 (germline): DFQATT, SNEGSKA (reference sequence). V was pared by 7 bases and J by 1 base, with 7 bases between. CDR3 sequence: CSGKRNTEAFF. The CDR3 nucleotides read TGCAGTGGGAAGCGGAACACTGAAGCTTTCTTT.

The rearrangement links TRBV7-2 to TRBJ2-3, with TRBD2 as a possible D gene (5 bases). Germline V gene lookup returns CDR1 SGHTA and CDR2 FQGNSA. The CDR3 length is 15 residues. Between the trimmed V and J ends, which lost 3 bases and 2 bases, there was a span of 12 bases. The CDR3 DNA reads TGTGCCAGCAGCTTTGGCGGGCGCCTCACAGATACGCAGTATTTT. Translation gives CASSFGGRLTDTQYF.

The rearrangement uses TRBV18 and TRBJ1-5; D gene unclear. Germline loops: CDR1 KGHSH, CDR2 LQKENI. Trimming stripped 3 bases from V and 3 bases from J, with 9 bases between. The length of the CDR3 is 14 residues. CDR3 protein: CASSPGQNNQPQHF. CDR3 DNA: TGTGCCAGCTCACCGGGTCAAAACAATCAGCCCCAGCATTTT.

This clone was observed a few times. The chain couples TRBV30 to TRBJ1-1; a possible D gene is TRBD1 (5 bases). The CDR3 length is 13 residues. V lost 5 bases and J lost 5, with 15 bases in between. CDR1 is GTSNPN, CDR2 SVGIG, per germline (reference sequence). CDR3 nucleotides: TGTGCCTGGGCCCGCTTGGGGGGAACTGAAGCTTTCTTT. It translates to CAWARLGGTEAFF.

The chain has TRBV5-1 and TRBJ1-5; no definite D call. Per the germline V gene, CDR1 is SGHRS and CDR2 is YFSETQ. V lost 0 bases to trimming and J lost 4 bases, with 5 bases between them. The CDR3 is 13 amino acids. CDR3 loop: CASSLEPNQPQHF. As DNA, the CDR3 is TGCGCCAGCAGCTTGGAGCCTAATCAGCCCCAGCATTTT. Looking up the rest from reference TRBV5-1 and TRBJ1-5 gives the full variable domain: KAGVTQTPRYLIKTRGQQVTLSCSPISGHRSVSWYQQTPGQGLQFLFEYFSETQRNKGNFPGRFSGRQFSNSRSEMNVSTLELGDSALYLCASSLEPNQPQHFGDGTRLSIL.

The J gene is TRBJ2-7, the V gene TRBV5-4; D is tentatively TRBD1 or TRBD2 (5 bases each). The ends were cut back, 0 bases at V and 2 bases at J, with 12 bases in the middle. The germline V gene has CDR1 SGHNT and CDR2 YYREEE (reference sequence). There are 15 residues in the CDR3. The CDR3 loop reads CASSLGWGRPYEQYF. CDR3 sequence (DNA): TGTGCCAGCAGCTTGGGGTGGGGACGGCCCTACGAGCAGTACTTC.

This clone was counted once. The rearrangement uses TRBV18 and TRBJ2-1, with D unresolved. V gave up 2 bases and J gave up 8 bases, with 16 bases separating them. This CDR3 has 15 residues. The germline CDR1 and CDR2 sequences are KGHSH and LQKENI. Here the CDR3 DNA reads TGTGCCAGCTCACCATCCTCCCCAACCAGCGATGAGCAGTTCTTC. It specifies CASSPSSPTSDEQFF.

J is TRBJ1-2 and V is TRBV7-8; 8 bases agree with TRBD1. The V gene end was trimmed by 5 bases and the J gene end by 3 bases; junction bases not matched to a gene: 11. This CDR3 spans 16 amino acids. Germline CDR1 and CDR2: SGHVS and FQNEAQ. CDR3: CASSLYGQGSYYGYTF. CDR3 coding DNA: TGTGCCAGCAGCCTATACGGACAGGGAAGTTACTATGGCTACACCTTC.

The rearrangement links TRBV18 to TRBJ2-7; TRBD1 agrees at 8 bases. Trimming removed 2 bases from V and 4 bases from J; junction bases left unmatched: 7. The germline CDR1 and CDR2 sequences are KGHSH and LQKENI. This CDR3 region has 15 residues. The CDR3 sequence is CASSPGQGKEYEQYF. Written as DNA, the CDR3 is TGTGCCAGCTCACCAGGACAGGGTAAGGAATACGAGCAGTACTTC.

The V and J genes are TRBV28 and TRBJ2-7; 7 positions agree with TRBD1. Germline V gives CDR1 MDHEN, CDR2 SYDVKM. This CDR3 has 13 amino acids. V was clipped by 4 bases and J by 3 bases; unmatched bases: 3. CDR3 in amino acids: CASSSGQNYEQYF. Written as DNA, the CDR3 is TGTGCCAGCAGTTCGGGACAGAACTACGAGCAGTACTTC.

The chain joins TRBV14 to TRBJ1-2; 9 positions match TRBD1. The CDR3 is 13 residues long. Looked up from germline, CDR1 is SGHDN and CDR2 is FVKESK. Trimming cost V 4 bases and J 6 bases; bases outside gene matches: 3. CDR3 in amino acids: CASSPRTGDGYTF. The DNA for the CDR3 is TGTGCCAGCAGCCCTAGGACAGGGGATGGCTACACCTTC.

J is TRBJ1-1 and V is TRBV30, with D perhaps TRBD1 (5 bases). CDR1 is GTSNPN, CDR2 SVGIG, per germline (reference sequence). The CDR3 totals 14 residues. V was shortened by 0 bases and J by 1 base, with 9 bases between the two germline ends. CDR3 region: CAWSVIGANTEAFF. CDR3 in DNA: TGTGCCTGGAGTGTAATAGGGGCGAACACTGAAGCTTTCTTT.

The V and J genes are TRBV9 and TRBJ2-7; 11 nucleotides line up with TRBD2. The CDR3 runs 15 residues. With 0 bases clipped from V and 5 bases from J, the junction kept 4 bases outside the gene matches. Germline V lookup: CDR1 SGDLS, CDR2 YYNGEE. As DNA, the CDR3 is TGTGCCAGCAGCGTAGGGGGGACTAGCGGTGACGAGCAGTACTTC. It is translated as CASSVGGTSGDEQYF.

The gene calls are TRBV7-2 and TRBJ2-7, with 11 bases fitting TRBD2. Trimming took 1 base from V and 5 from J; bases not matched to a gene: 7. CDR3 size: 16 residues. Germline values: CDR1 SGHTA, CDR2 FQGNSA. CDR3 nucleotide sequence: TGTGCCAGCAGCTTAGGACTAGCGGGGCCTACTAACGAGCAGTACTTC. It specifies CASSLGLAGPTNEQYF.

The V call is TRBV7-6, the J call TRBJ2-1; possibly TRBD1 for D (5 bases). V was clipped by 3 bases and J by 10 bases, with 16 bases between them. This CDR3 contains 14 residues. Germline V gene data show CDR1 as SGHVS and CDR2 as FNYEAQ. DNA of the CDR3: TGTGCCAGCAGCTTTGAACCAGGGCCCCGGGAGCAGTTCTTC. Amino acids: CASSFEPGPREQFF.

The chain recombines TRBV7-9 with TRBJ1-1; tentatively, D is TRBD1 (5 bases). The CDR3 consists of 17 residues. Trimming pared 5 bases from V and 2 bases from J, leaving 21 bases between. Germline CDR1 SEHNR, CDR2 FQNEAQ (reference sequence). The CDR3 protein is CASSEWGKGYHNTEAFF. DNA of the CDR3: TGTGCCAGCAGCGAATGGGGCAAGGGGTATCATAACACTGAAGCTTTCTTT.

The chain carries TRBV28 and TRBJ1-2; D perhaps matches TRBD1 (5 bases). Germline CDR1 is MDHEN and CDR2 is SYDVKM. This CDR3 contains 14 residues. The germline V and J ends were trimmed by 5 bases and 8 bases, with 18 bases remaining between them. Here the CDR3 reads CASSLPHSKGGYTF. Here the CDR3 DNA reads TGTGCCAGCAGTCTCCCCCATTCCAAGGGGGGCTACACCTTC.

The rearrangement uses TRBV10-3 and TRBJ2-2; D assignment may be TRBD1 or TRBD2 (5 bases each). This CDR3 comprises 13 residues. The germline V gene encodes CDR1 ENHRY and CDR2 SYGVKD. Trimming removed 10 bases at V and 4 bases at J, with 13 bases between. CDR3 DNA sequence: TGTGCCAACTCTCGGGGCGGCACCGGGGAGCTGTTTTTT. It translates to CANSRGGTGELFF.

The CDR3 here is CATTLAGIPYNEQFF. The CDR3 region has the DNA TGTGCCACTACCCTAGCGGGAATCCCCTACAATGAGCAGTTCTTC. The chain links TRBV11-2 to TRBJ2-1; 9 positions match TRBD2. CDR1 is SGHAT and CDR2 is FQNNGV in the germline V gene. The CDR3 is 15 residues long. V trimming: 10 bases; J trimming: 2 bases; junction bases outside the gene matches: 9.

The gene calls are TRBV5-1 and TRBJ1-1, with D possibly being TRBD1 (5 bases). This CDR3 comprises 16 residues. Germline CDR1 reads SGHRS; CDR2 reads YFSETQ. The V end lost 3 bases, the J end lost 0 bases, and 15 bases lay between the germline ends. The CDR3 spells CASSSTGPSMNTEAFF. CDR3 nucleotide sequence: TGCGCCAGCAGCTCGACGGGACCGAGTATGAACACTGAAGCTTTCTTT.

The sample holds a few counts of this clone. The chain recombines TRBV19 with TRBJ1-6; possible D gene TRBD1, 6 bases. The CDR3 runs to 15 residues. From germline, CDR1 is LNHDA and CDR2 SQIVND (reference sequence). V gave up 3 bases and J gave up 9 bases, with 15 bases separating them. This chain's CDR3 is CASSITQGGGSPLHF. DNA of the CDR3: TGTGCCAGTAGTATTACACAGGGTGGCGGTTCACCCCTCCACTTT.

The V and J genes are TRBV7-3 and TRBJ2-6, with D tentatively TRBD1 (5 bases). V shed 4 bases and J shed 2 bases, with 9 bases lying between them. The CDR3 spans 15 residues. CDR1 is SGHTA, CDR2 FQGTGA, per germline. The CDR3 sequence is CASSSGPAGANVLTF. The CDR3 bases are TGTGCCAGCAGCTCAGGGCCAGCTGGGGCCAACGTCCTGACTTTC.

The chain has TRBV6-1 and TRBJ1-1, with D possibly matching TRBD1 (5 bases). This CDR3 contains 14 residues. Per the germline V gene, CDR1 is MNHNS and CDR2 is SASEGT. Trimming stripped 3 bases from V and 10 bases from J, with 18 bases between. The CDR3 protein is CASSDGGTGQGAFF. CDR3 sequence (DNA): TGTGCCAGCAGTGATGGGGGGACTGGTCAGGGAGCTTTCTTT.

This clone was seen a single time. The chain carries TRBV6-1 and TRBJ1-1, with 9 bases lining up with TRBD1. CDR3 length: 15 amino acids. Germline loops: CDR1 MNHNS, CDR2 SASEGT. The ends lost 6 bases at V and 1 base at J; junction bases unmatched: 6. The CDR3 region has the DNA TGTGCCAGCAGGAGGGACAGGGCGCCGAACACTGAAGCTTTCTTT. Translation: CASRRDRAPNTEAFF.

The gene calls are TRBV7-9 and TRBJ1-6; D gene ambiguous. V was trimmed by 3 bases and J by 0 bases, leaving 6 bases between them. The germline V gene encodes CDR1 SEHNR and CDR2 FQNEAQ (reference sequence). The CDR3 totals 15 residues. CDR3 in DNA: TGTGCCAGCAGCTTGGACCTCTCCTATAATTCACCCCTCCACTTT. This translates into CASSLDLSYNSPLHF. The full variable domain, with the rest looked up from reference TRBV7-9 and TRBJ1-6, is DTGVSQNPRHKITKRGQNVTFRCDPISEHNRLYWYRQTLGQGPEFLTYFQNEAQLEKSRLLSDRFSAERPKGSFSTLEIQRTEQGDSAMYLCASSLDLSYNSPLHFGNGTRLTVT.

This chain links TRBV7-2 with TRBJ1-5, with TRBD1 matching over 7 bases. Germline CDR1 is SGHTA and CDR2 is FQGNSA. Trimming at V came to 5 bases and at J to 4 bases, leaving 5 bases not matched to a gene. The CDR3 has 14 amino acids. The CDR3 bases are TGTGCCAGCAGCCCTCGACAGGGTAATCAGCCCCAGCATTTT. Amino acids: CASSPRQGNQPQHF.